These T cell receptor beta chains were read from a single sample in a study of T cells in Graves' hyperthyroidism and ophthalmopathy. MiXCR, applied by TCRdb to the multiplex PCR reads, yields one record per CDR3 protein. The sample includes under 750,000 distinct CDR3 sequences, approximately 18% of them seen just once. The sequencing sample was made of blood. These TCRs come from a woman in her forties or fifties with Graves' hyperthyroidism that later progressed to Graves' ophthalmopathy. Both conserved end residues are part of each CDR3. D genes are given only for firm matches. Some rows mark clone size as missing; the rest say once, few, many or name a class of expanded clone.

clone_size | j_call | d_call | v_call | cdr3_nt | cdr3_aa
many | TRBJ2-5 | TRBD2 | TRBV20-1 | TGCAGTGCTTATAGCGGGGGGGAAGAGACCCAGTACTTC | CSAYSGGEETQYF
many | TRBJ2-1 | NA | TRBV11-2 | TGTGCCAGCAGCTACGGGACCGGGGGCCACAATGAGCAGTTCTTC | CASSYGTGGHNEQFF
many | TRBJ2-4 | NA | TRBV11-2 | TGTGCCAGCAGCTTCGGACTTGGAGCCAAAAACATTCAGTACTTC | CASSFGLGAKNIQYF
NA | TRBJ1-4 | NA | TRBV7-2 | TGTGCCAGCAGCCTACGTCCAAGCCCCACCCTAGAAAAACTGTTTTTT | CASSLRPSPTLEKLFF
few | TRBJ2-5 | TRBD2 | TRBV7-9 | TGTGCCAGCAGCACCCCAGTGGGACTAGCGGGGGGACAAGAGACCCAGTACTTC | CASSTPVGLAGGQETQYF
NA | TRBJ2-5 | NA | TRBV30 | TGTGCCTGGAGTGTACATGAGGAGACCCAGTACTTC | CAWSVHEETQYF
few | TRBJ2-1 | NA | TRBV13 | TGTGCCAGCAGCTCAGTTCAGGGGAATGAGCAGTTCTTC | CASSSVQGNEQFF
NA | TRBJ1-2 | NA | TRBV5-6 | TGTGCCAGCAGCTTGGGTTCGGGGGGGGACTATCGCGGCTACACCTTC | CASSLGSGGDYRGYTF
many | TRBJ2-2 | NA | TRBV12-3/TRBV12-4 | TGTGCCAGCAGTTTCGCGAGAACCGGGGAGCTGTTTTTT | CASSFARTGELFF
many | TRBJ1-6 | TRBD1 | TRBV20-1 | TGCAGTGCTCCCCGGGACAGGGGGCTTCGTTCACCCCTCCACTTT | CSAPRDRGLRSPLHF
NA | TRBJ1-4 | NA | TRBV7-6 | TGTGCCAGCAGCTTAGGCGAGGGGGGGGAAAGTGAAAAACTGTTTTTT | CASSLGEGGESEKLFF
many | TRBJ2-6 | NA | TRBV12-3/TRBV12-4 | TGTGCCAGCAGTCTTGGACAGACTGGGGCCAACGTCCTGACTTTC | CASSLGQTGANVLTF
NA | TRBJ2-7 | NA | TRBV19 | TGTGCCAGTAGTATGGAGCGGACTAACGTCTACGAGCAGTACTTC | CASSMERTNVYEQYF
many | TRBJ1-1 | NA | TRBV12-3/TRBV12-4 | TGTGCCAGCAGTTTCGCTGCAGGGAACACTGAAGCTTTCTTT | CASSFAAGNTEAFF
NA | TRBJ1-2 | NA | TRBV5-1 | TGCGCCAGCATTATGATCCCAGGGGAATATGGCTACACCTTC | CASIMIPGEYGYTF
few | TRBJ2-2 | NA | TRBV5-4 | TGTGCCAGCAGCTCAATCAGGGTTGGAGAGCTGTTTTTT | CASSSIRVGELFF
few | TRBJ1-1 | TRBD1 | TRBV10-3 | TGTGCCATCAGGGATGACAGGGGTGAAGCTTTCTTT | CAIRDDRGEAFF
once | TRBJ1-6 | TRBD1 | TRBV4-2 | TGTGCCAGCAGCCCTCCTTTCCGGGACAGGGGTTCCCTAGTACCTAATTCACCCCTCCACTTT | CASSPPFRDRGSLVPNSPLHF
NA | TRBJ2-1 | NA | TRBV6-1 | TGTGCCGGGTCGTGGTGGTTAGACAATGAGCAGTTCTTC | CAGSWWLDNEQFF
few | TRBJ2-6 | TRBD1 | TRBV20-1 | TGCAGTGCTAGAGTGACAGGGATTGGGGCCAACGTCCTGACTTTC | CSARVTGIGANVLTF
few | TRBJ2-5 | TRBD2 | TRBV20-1 | TGCAGTGCTAGAGCCCTGACTAGCGGGGGGGACGGAGTCAAGACCCAGTACTTC | CSARALTSGGDGVKTQYF
many | TRBJ2-1 | NA | TRBV20-1 | TGCAGTGCTAGATTGTATGGCTCCGACAATGAGCAGTTCTTC | CSARLYGSDNEQFF
few | TRBJ2-3 | TRBD2 | TRBV20-1 | TGCAGTTCTAGCGGGGGCGGAGATACGCAGTATTTT | CSSSGGGDTQYF
few | TRBJ1-4 | NA | TRBV13 | TGTGCCAGCAGCTTAGGACCGCTTGAGGGGGAAAAACTGTTTTTT | CASSLGPLEGEKLFF
many | TRBJ2-1 | NA | TRBV27 | TGTGCCAGCAGATGGACACCCAACTCCTACAATGAGCAGTTCTTC | CASRWTPNSYNEQFF
NA | TRBJ1-1 | NA | TRBV6-1 | TGTGCCAGCAGTGAACTGAGTCTGAACACTGAAGCTTTCTTT | CASSELSLNTEAFF
many | TRBJ1-5 | TRBD1 | TRBV3-1 | TGTGCCAGCAGCCAAGGCAGAAAGGACAGGGAGCGCAATCAGCCCCAGCATTTT | CASSQGRKDRERNQPQHF
many | TRBJ1-5 | TRBD1 | TRBV6-1 | TGTGCCAGCAGGGGAGACGGGACAGGGAATCAGCCCCAGCATTTT | CASRGDGTGNQPQHF
few | TRBJ1-6 | TRBD1 | TRBV3-1 | TGTGCCAGCAGTCGGAGGGGGCCGGTGAATTCACCCCTCCACTTT | CASSRRGPVNSPLHF
many | TRBJ1-1 | NA | TRBV30 | TGTGCCTGGAGTGCCGGGAGTGAAGCTTTCTTT | CAWSAGSEAFF
few | TRBJ1-4 | NA | TRBV5-1 | TGCGCCAGCAGCATCGGACGGCGTGAAAAACTGTTTTTT | CASSIGRREKLFF
NA | TRBJ2-7 | TRBD1 | TRBV13 | TGTGCCAGCAGCTTAGGCGGGACAGCGCGCTACGAGCAGTACTTC | CASSLGGTARYEQYF
few | TRBJ1-1 | NA | TRBV4-1 | TGCGCCAGCAGCCAAACAGGACAGCTGAACACTGAAGCTTTCTTT | CASSQTGQLNTEAFF
NA | TRBJ1-6 | NA | TRBV9 | TGTGCCAGCAGCGTAGCTTCCGGGGGGATAAATAATTCACCCCTCCACTTT | CASSVASGGINNSPLHF
NA | TRBJ2-1 | NA | TRBV14 | TGTGCCAGCAGCCAAGAGCTAGCAGGCCATGAGCAGTTCTTC | CASSQELAGHEQFF
few | TRBJ2-3 | NA | TRBV6-1 | TGTGCCAGCAGTGAAGCGGCAGGAAGCACAGATACGCAGTATTTT | CASSEAAGSTDTQYF
NA | TRBJ2-7 | TRBD1 | TRBV9 | TGTGCCAGCAGCGCGCCGGGACAGGGTTGGCACGAGCAGTACTTC | CASSAPGQGWHEQYF
many | TRBJ2-7 | NA | TRBV30 | TGTGCCTGGAGTGTAGACAGTCCCTACGAGCAGTACTTC | CAWSVDSPYEQYF
NA | TRBJ2-5 | NA | TRBV2 | TGTGCCAGCAGTGAAGAGCGTGGACAGAGCCCCACCCAAGAGACCCAGTACTTC | CASSEERGQSPTQETQYF
NA | TRBJ2-1 | NA | TRBV24-1 | TGTGCCACCAGTGATTTCTACTACAATGAGCAGTTCTTC | CATSDFYYNEQFF
NA | TRBJ1-5 | NA | TRBV19 | TGTGCCAGTAGTATCCCAGGGTTTAATTCCGGCAATCAGCCCCAGCATTTT | CASSIPGFNSGNQPQHF
many | TRBJ1-5 | NA | TRBV12-3/TRBV12-4 | TGTGCCAGCAGGGAGGGTGGGGGTGGACAGCCCCAGCATTTT | CASREGGGGQPQHF
few | TRBJ1-6 | TRBD1 | TRBV9 | TGTGCCAGCAGCGTATCGCAGGGGGTAGATTCACCCCTCCACTTT | CASSVSQGVDSPLHF
few | TRBJ1-2 | NA | TRBV15 | TGTGCCACCAGCATTAGGGGTTGGGACGGCTACACCTTC | CATSIRGWDGYTF
NA | TRBJ1-1 | NA | TRBV9 | TGTGCCAGCAGCGTTGAAGACAGGAACACTGAAGCTTTCTTT | CASSVEDRNTEAFF
NA | TRBJ2-5 | NA | TRBV4-1 | TGCGCCAGCAGCCAAGTAGTGAGAGAGACCCAGTACTTC | CASSQVVRETQYF
many | TRBJ2-3 | TRBD1 | TRBV2 | TGTGCCAGCAGCCGGGACAGAAGACCAGTAGATACGCAGTATTTT | CASSRDRRPVDTQYF
many | TRBJ2-7 | NA | TRBV11-2 | TGTGCCAGCAGCTTAGCGGGACGCGAGTCCTCCTACGAGCAGTACTTC | CASSLAGRESSYEQYF
many | TRBJ2-7 | TRBD1 | TRBV7-8 | TGTGCCAGCAGCTTACACAGGGGCCGAGACGAGCAGTACTTC | CASSLHRGRDEQYF
few | TRBJ2-3 | TRBD1 | TRBV4-1 | TGTGCCAGCAGCCTCCGGGACAGGGCAATAGATACGCAGTATTTT | CASSLRDRAIDTQYF
NA | TRBJ2-3 | NA | TRBV9 | TGTGCCAGCAGCGTACGGGGGGCCACAGATACGCAGTGTTTT | CASSVRGATDTQCF
few | TRBJ2-5 | TRBD2 | TRBV15 | TGTGCCACCAGCGGAGGACTAGAAATTTTAAAGACCCAGTACTTC | CATSGGLEILKTQYF
many | TRBJ2-5 | NA | TRBV12-3/TRBV12-4 | TGTGCCAGCAGTTTTCGGTGGGACCAAGAGACCCAGTACTTC | CASSFRWDQETQYF